This passage covers 2 T cell receptor beta chains from one sample sequenced in a study of beta chain features in type 1 diabetes. The study, taken as a whole, reports: TCRB CDR3s were moderately but significantly shorter in Type 1 diabetes patients in all four CD4+ subsets.

Sequenced material consisted of expressed TCRB transcripts (all of the isolated RNA was reverse transcribed). TCRdb keeps only in-frame clones here, not all; method: immunoSEQ multiplex PCR. The repertoire holds about 340,000 clones, with around 8.5% as singletons. These receptors' targets are unknown. The sequencing sample was made of central memory CD4+ T cells from blood. These receptors were obtained from a man aged 30 to 45 with type 1 diabetes.

The DNA for the CDR3 is TGTGCCAGCAGCTTCATTCTTATATCCTCAGATACGCAGTATTTT. Its protein product is CASSFILISSDTQYF. This sequence joins TRBV7-2 and TRBJ2-3; D is undetermined. Germline lookup yields CDR1 SGHTA and CDR2 FQGNSA. Between the trimmed V and J ends, which lost 3 bases and 4 bases, there was a span of 14 bases. The CDR3 length is 15 residues.

This clone occurred many times. The chain has TRBV7-2 and TRBJ2-2; no firm D call. V was cut by 1 base and J by 4 bases, with 7 bases left in between. Germline V gene data show CDR1 as SGHTA and CDR2 as FQGNSA. This CDR3 is 14 amino acids long. The CDR3 region is CASSLGPATGELFF. The CDR3 nucleotides are TGTGCCAGCAGCTTAGGACCCGCCACCGGGGAGCTGTTTTTT.